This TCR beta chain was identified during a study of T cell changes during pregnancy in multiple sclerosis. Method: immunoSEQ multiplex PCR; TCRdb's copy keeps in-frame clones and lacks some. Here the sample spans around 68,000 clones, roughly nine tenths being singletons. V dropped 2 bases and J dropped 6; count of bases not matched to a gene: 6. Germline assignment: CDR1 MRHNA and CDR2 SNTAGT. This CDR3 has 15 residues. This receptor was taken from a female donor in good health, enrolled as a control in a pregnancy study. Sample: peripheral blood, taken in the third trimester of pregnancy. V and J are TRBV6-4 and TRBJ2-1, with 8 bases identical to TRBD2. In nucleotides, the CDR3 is TGTGCCAGCAGTGACAGCGCGGGAGGATCCAATGAGCAGTTCTTC. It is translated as CASSDSAGGSNEQFF.